This entry lists 22 T cell receptor beta chains sequenced from one sample in a study of T-cell memory formation after mild COVID-19. TCRdb ran MiXCR on the 5' RACE reads and lists one entry per CDR3 protein. The sample has tens of thousands of distinct CDR3 sequences; 20% to 30% are singletons. Sequenced: PBMCs or a T cell subset sorted from them (not recorded which). The receptors shown here come from a man in his late teens or twenties who had mild COVID-19 (a few samples of this study predate the infection). Cell type and time point are not known.

The V call is TRBV4-2, the J call TRBJ1-1; D gene unclear. Germline CDR1 is LGHNA and CDR2 is YNFKEQ. The ends were cut back, 7 bases at V and 4 bases at J, with 16 bases in the middle. This CDR3 region has 14 residues. The DNA of the CDR3 is TGTGCCAGCACCCCCGCGGGCGGGCCCACTGAAGCTTTCTTT. The encoded protein is CASTPAGGPTEAFF.

This clonotype was observed a few times. The rearrangement links TRBV29-1 to TRBJ2-3, with TRBD1 matching 8 bases. Losses at the gene ends were 1 base for V and 2 bases for J; bases not matched to a gene: 8. The CDR3 sequence is 16 residues long. Germline-derived CDR1 and CDR2 are SQVTM and ANQGSEA. The CDR3 nucleotides read TGCAGCGTTGAAGGGTGGCGGGACAGGCCCACAGATACGCAGTATTTT. It codes for CSVEGWRDRPTDTQYF.

This clonotype turned up a few times. The CDR3 protein is CASLTGHQETQYF. Here the CDR3 DNA reads TGTGCCAGCTTGACAGGGCACCAAGAGACCCAGTACTTC. This chain connects TRBV6-2 or TRBV6-3 to TRBJ2-5, with 7 positions matching TRBD1. J lost 0 bases, V lost 8 bases, and 3 bases had no gene match. The CDR3 extends over 13 amino acids. The germline CDR1 and CDR2 sequences are MNHEY and SVGEGT.

Only a few counts were recorded for this clonotype. The genes are TRBV20-1 and TRBJ2-7; 10 nucleotides agree with TRBD1. Germline V lookup: CDR1 DFQATT, CDR2 SNEGSKA (reference sequence). The junction had 5 bases not matched to a gene; V was cut back by 3 bases and J by 0 bases. The CDR3 runs to 15 residues. CDR3 nucleotides: TGCAGTGCTAGCCGGGACAGGGGTTTCTCCTACGAGCAGTACTTC. Translation: CSASRDRGFSYEQYF.

V gene TRBV4-3 combines with J gene TRBJ1-3; 7 bases align to TRBD1. CDR1 is LGHNA, CDR2 YSLEER, per germline. This CDR3 contains 16 residues. Trimming removed 2 bases from V and 1 base from J; junction bases left unmatched: 5. The CDR3 sequence: CASSQSRGGSGNTIYF. The DNA of the CDR3 is TGCGCCAGCAGCCAATCCAGGGGGGGATCTGGAAACACCATATATTTT.

Only a few counts were recorded for this clonotype. The chain couples TRBV4-1 to TRBJ2-1; maybe TRBD2 (7 bases). Trimming took off 0 bases at V and 2 bases at J, with 11 bases between the two ends. The germline V gene has CDR1 MGHRA and CDR2 YSYEKL. This CDR3 has 16 amino acids. DNA of the CDR3: TGCGCCAGCAGCCAAGAACGGGGGGCGACCTACAATGAGCAGTTCTTC. Protein sequence: CASSQERGATYNEQFF.

This chain joins TRBV5-6 and TRBJ1-2; D is possibly TRBD1 (5 bases). The germline CDR1 and CDR2 sequences are SGHDT and YYEEEE. The CDR3 loop spans 13 amino acids. Trimming shortened V by 4 bases and J by 3 bases, and 10 bases separated the two germline ends. CDR3 amino acids: CASSVIGDYGYTF. CDR3 nucleotide sequence: TGTGCCAGCAGCGTGATAGGGGACTATGGCTACACCTTC. Supplemented by reference TRBV5-6 and TRBJ1-2, the full variable domain reads DAGVTQSPTHLIKTRGQQVTLRCSPKSGHDTVSWYQQALGQGPQFIFQYYEEEERQRGNFPDRFSGHQFPNYSSELNVNALLLGDSALYLCASSVIGDYGYTFGSGTRLTVV.

This clonotype was seen more than once but under ten times. CDR3 in amino acids: CASSRLASGKGEQYF. As DNA, the CDR3 is TGTGCCAGCAGTCGACTGGCTAGCGGGAAGGGGGAGCAGTACTTC. The V and J genes are TRBV27 and TRBJ2-7; 9 nucleotides align to TRBD2. The V and J ends lost 5 bases and 7 bases, in that order; junction bases with no gene match: 12. The length of the CDR3 is 15 residues. Germline lookup yields CDR1 MNHEY and CDR2 SMNVEV (reference sequence).

V usage is TRBV7-9 and J usage is TRBJ2-3; no clear D. The CDR3 is 16 amino acids. Looked up from germline, CDR1 is SEHNR and CDR2 is FQNEAQ (reference sequence). V gave up 6 bases and J gave up 2 bases, with 18 bases separating them. CDR3 residues: CASRRRGPNYTDTQYF. CDR3 in DNA: TGTGCCAGCAGGCGTCGCGGCCCCAACTACACAGATACGCAGTATTTT.

The V gene is TRBV4-3, the J gene TRBJ2-3; 7 positions match TRBD2. This CDR3 contains 16 residues. The V segment lost 2 bases and the J segment 4 bases; nucleotides outside the gene matches: 9. Looked up from germline, CDR1 is LGHNA and CDR2 is YSLEER. Here the CDR3 reads CASSQTTPSGADTQYF. The CDR3 bases are TGCGCCAGCAGCCAAACCACCCCGAGCGGGGCAGATACGCAGTATTTT.

This clonotype was picked up a small number of times. The V gene is TRBV4-1, the J gene TRBJ1-5; no clear D. Germline V lookup: CDR1 MGHRA, CDR2 YSYEKL. The CDR3 runs 15 residues. V was pared by 3 bases and J by 0 bases, with 9 bases between. CDR3 sequence reads: CASSHRGVSNQPQHF. CDR3 coding DNA: TGCGCCAGCAGCCATCGGGGAGTTAGCAATCAGCCCCAGCATTTT.

This clonotype has only a few counts. The chain employs TRBV20-1 and TRBJ2-3; D uncertain. Germline V CDR1 and CDR2: DFQATT, SNEGSKA (reference sequence). The CDR3 loop spans 15 amino acids. Trimming removed 1 base from V and 2 bases from J, with 13 bases in between. The CDR3 here is CSARGHQISTDTQYF. DNA for the CDR3: TGCAGTGCTAGAGGACACCAGATCTCCACAGATACGCAGTATTTT.

This sequence joins TRBV7-9 and TRBJ2-7; the D is unclear. The CDR3 has 13 residues. Between the trimmed V and J ends, which lost 1 base and 7 bases, there was a span of 11 bases. The germline V gene encodes CDR1 SEHNR and CDR2 FQNEAQ (reference sequence). Here the CDR3 DNA reads TGTGCCAGCAGCTTAGGGGCGGTCGAGGAGCAGTACGTC. It specifies CASSLGAVEEQYV.

In its sample, this clonotype was seen many times. V usage is TRBV6-4 and J usage is TRBJ2-1; 8 nucleotides line up with TRBD2. Germline loops: CDR1 MRHNA, CDR2 SNTAGT. Germline trimming cut 5 bases from V and 5 bases from J; bases unmatched to any gene: 8. The CDR3 is 15 residues long. As DNA, the CDR3 is TGTGCCAGCAGTCCCTTCGGGGGGGCTAACAATGAGCAGTTCTTC. It yields the protein CASSPFGGANNEQFF.

There are a few counts of this clonotype. This rearrangement joins TRBV7-9 to TRBJ2-3, with a possible D match to TRBD2 (6 bases). This CDR3 is 16 amino acids long. The germline V and J ends were trimmed by 4 bases and 1 base, with 15 bases remaining between them. The germline V gene has CDR1 SEHNR and CDR2 FQNEAQ (reference sequence). The chain's CDR3 is CASSSQPGLGTDTQYF. Here the CDR3 DNA reads TGTGCCAGCAGCTCGCAACCGGGACTCGGCACAGATACGCAGTATTTT.

This chain uses TRBV3-1 with TRBJ1-1; possibly TRBD1 for D (5 bases). The CDR3 is made up of 15 amino acids. V shed 0 bases and J shed 7 bases, with 15 bases lying between them. The V gene's germline CDR1 is LGHDT and CDR2 YNNKEL (reference sequence). The CDR3 region has the DNA TGTGCCAGCAGCCAAGAAACATCAGGGTATCTTGAAGCTTTCTTT. Translating gives CASSQETSGYLEAFF.

The table lists this clonotype with a few counts. The V call is TRBV5-1, the J call TRBJ1-1; the D is unclear. Germline values: CDR1 SGHRS, CDR2 YFSETQ. The CDR3 runs to 16 residues. V was pared by 4 bases and J by 0 bases, with 16 bases between. The CDR3 spells CASSPAITSMNTEAFF. CDR3 nucleotide sequence: TGCGCCAGCAGCCCAGCAATTACGTCCATGAACACTGAAGCTTTCTTT.

The chain combines TRBV7-9 with TRBJ2-7; D remains ambiguous. CDR1 and CDR2 from the germline V gene are SEHNR and FQNEAQ (reference sequence). The length of the CDR3 is 13 residues. V lost 5 bases and J 2 bases, leaving 10 bases between the germline ends. This CDR3 is CASSPTGTYEQYV. The CDR3 region has the DNA TGTGCCAGCAGCCCCACTGGGACCTACGAGCAGTACGTC.

V usage is TRBV5-5 and J usage is TRBJ2-7; D is undetermined. The ends were cut back, 0 bases at V and 3 bases at J, with 7 bases in the middle. This CDR3 is 13 amino acids long. In germline, CDR1 is SGHKS, CDR2 YYEKEE (reference sequence). The CDR3: CASSLDRLYEQYV. The CDR3 bases are TGTGCCAGCAGCTTGGACAGACTCTACGAGCAGTACGTC.

This clonotype has just a few counts. The chain employs TRBV12-3 or TRBV12-4 and TRBJ1-2; D is perhaps TRBD1 (6 bases). This CDR3 spans 13 amino acids. V was clipped by 7 bases and J by 4 bases, with 13 bases between them. The CDR3 reads CASTPGGGYGYTF. The DNA for the CDR3 is TGTGCCAGCACTCCCGGGGGCGGCTATGGCTACACCTTC.

The chain carries TRBV7-2 and TRBJ2-7, with 14 positions matching TRBD2. CDR3 length equals 19 residues. In germline, CDR1 is SGHTA, CDR2 FQGNSA. V lost 4 bases and J lost 2; bases outside the gene matches: 13. CDR3 bases: TGTGCCAGCAGCTCCCCGCCGGGACTAGCGGGGGAGACAACCTACGAGCAGTACTTC. Translated, it gives CASSSPPGLAGETTYEQYF.

This sequence joins TRBV29-1 and TRBJ2-7; D tentatively fits TRBD1 or TRBD2 (5 bases each). V lost 6 bases and J 5 bases, leaving 14 bases between the germline ends. Germline values: CDR1 SQVTM, CDR2 ANQGSEA. This CDR3 comprises 12 residues. In nucleotides, the CDR3 is TGCAGCGTCGTGGGACCTTTTAACGAGCAGTACGTC. Protein: CSVVGPFNEQYV.